This TCR beta chain came from a study of blood T cell repertoires in COVID-19. Study-level background: Specimens from acute and convalescent COVID-19 originated in the United States, Italy and Spain.

V gave up 10 bases and J gave up 5 bases, with 15 bases separating them. The CDR3 covers 12 residues. Germline V lookup: CDR1 ENHRY, CDR2 SYGVKD. Per the authors' pipeline: Amplified reference gene primers provided the basis for estimating nucleated cell counts. Here immunoSEQ multiplex PCR was the method, and the copy in TCRdb shows in-frame clones only, minus some. V, J and clone size are taken as reported in that table, and D and trimming were inferred from the DNA itself. The repertoire holds 150,000 to 200,000 clones, with nearly 90% as singletons. The TCR was taken from a man aged 50 to 60 with acute or convalescent COVID-19. The J gene is TRBJ2-7, the V gene TRBV10-3; perhaps TRBD1 as D (8 bases). Sequencing used peripheral blood. The CDR3 spells CATRQGRDEQYF. In nucleotides, the CDR3 is TGTGCCACCCGACAGGGGAGGGACGAGCAGTACTTC.